Below are 25 T cell receptor beta chains sequenced from a single sample in a study of blood T cell repertoires in COVID-19. Profiling relied on immunoSEQ multiplex PCR, and the TCRdb table lists in-frame clones only, not all of them. This sample has around 70,000 clones, with 90% found just once. Sequences were obtained from peripheral blood. The receptors come from a man between 45 and 60 years old with acute or convalescent COVID-19.

The gene calls are TRBV6-2 or TRBV6-3 and TRBJ2-5, with 12 bases that match TRBD1. V trimming: 4 bases; J trimming: 5 bases; junction bases outside the gene matches: 5. In germline, CDR1 is MNHEY, CDR2 SVGEGT. The length of the CDR3 is 15 residues. The CDR3 DNA is TGTGCCAGCAGTTGGGGACAGGGGGCTCTGGAGACCCAGTACTTC. Translating it yields CASSWGQGALETQYF.

The rearrangement joins TRBV7-6 to TRBJ2-7; D unresolved. This CDR3 spans 12 amino acids. The V end was cut by 4 bases, the J end by 3 bases, with 7 bases between. Germline loops: CDR1 SGHVS, CDR2 FNYEAQ. The CDR3 sequence is CASSSPGYEQYV. The DNA of the CDR3 is TGTGCCAGCAGCTCCCCAGGCTACGAGCAGTACGTC.

V gene TRBV4-2 combines with J gene TRBJ1-1; no definite D call. The CDR3 is made up of 13 amino acids. Trimming took 1 base from V and 3 from J, leaving 6 bases between them. Germline CDR1 is LGHNA and CDR2 is YNFKEQ. For the CDR3, the DNA is TGTGCCAGCAGCCAAGCCGCGGACACTGAAGCTTTCTTT. It yields the protein CASSQAADTEAFF.

This clone was seen just once. The rearrangement uses TRBV4-3 and TRBJ2-1; D possibly corresponds to TRBD2 (6 bases). This CDR3 has 18 amino acids. Trimming took 1 base from V and 0 from J, leaving 16 bases between them. Per germline, CDR1 LGHNA and CDR2 YSLEER. The CDR3 reads CASSQGAWGESSYNEQFF. The CDR3 bases are TGCGCCAGCAGCCAAGGGGCCTGGGGGGAGAGCTCCTACAATGAGCAGTTCTTC.

The chain is built from TRBV12-3 or TRBV12-4 and TRBJ2-3; tentatively, D is TRBD1 (5 bases). V gave up 6 bases and J gave up 7 bases, with 8 bases separating them. CDR3 length: 11 residues. The CDR3 nucleotides are TGTGCCAGCAGCCCAGGGTATACGCAGTATTTT. Translated, it gives CASSPGYTQYF.

This chain joins TRBV29-1 and TRBJ2-2; TRBD2 matches 7 bases. The length of the CDR3 is 14 residues. J lost 1 base, V lost 5 bases, and 4 bases had no gene match. CDR1 and CDR2 from the germline V gene are SQVTM and ANQGSEA. DNA for the CDR3: TGCAGCGTTCAGACTAGCCTGAACACCGGGGAGCTGTTTTTT. Its protein is CSVQTSLNTGELFF.

The chain combines TRBV21-1 with TRBJ2-7; the table's D call, TRBD1, has no DNA check behind it. TRBV21-1 is a recognized pseudogene. This CDR3 comprises 18 residues. Here the CDR3 DNA reads TGTGCCAGCAGCCCCAGGTCCACAGGGTTAACCTCCTCCCACGAGCAGTACTTC. This sequence encodes CASSPRSTGLTSSHEQYF.

The chain recombines TRBV10-3 with TRBJ2-7; D is unresolved. This CDR3 has 12 amino acids. Germline CDR1 ENHRY, CDR2 SYGVKD. V was trimmed by 7 bases and J by 4 bases, leaving 11 bases between them. CDR3 sequence: CAITDGFYEQYF. CDR3 sequence (DNA): TGTGCCATCACCGACGGGTTTTACGAGCAGTACTTC.

The chain employs TRBV9 and TRBJ1-1, with a tentative D call TRBD1 (6 bases). Germline loops: CDR1 SGDLS, CDR2 YYNGEE. The V and J ends lost 0 bases and 1 base respectively, with 7 bases between them. This CDR3 is 14 amino acids long. Here the CDR3 reads CASSVGTANTEAFF. For the CDR3, the DNA is TGTGCCAGCAGCGTAGGGACAGCGAACACTGAAGCTTTCTTT.

This clone came up a few times. The genes are TRBV11-2 and TRBJ1-4, with D tentatively TRBD1 (6 bases). CDR1 is SGHAT and CDR2 is FQNNGV in the germline V gene. There are 14 residues in the CDR3. V lost 7 bases, J lost 7 bases, and 16 bases lay in between. Here the CDR3 DNA reads TGTGCCAGCACCCTGGGGGCGTCGAGTGAAAAACTGTTTTTT. Its translation: CASTLGASSEKLFF.

The chain is built from TRBV6-5 and TRBJ2-4; D might be TRBD2 (6 bases). The CDR3 contains 15 residues. Per germline, CDR1 MNHEY and CDR2 SVGAGI. The V gene lost 7 bases and the J gene lost 11 bases, with 24 bases spanning the gap. The CDR3 protein is CASINSGQYRGFQYF. CDR3 nucleotide sequence: TGTGCCAGCATAAATTCTGGACAATATCGGGGGTTTCAGTACTTC.

This chain joins TRBV2 and TRBJ2-1; D might be TRBD1 (6 bases). Trimming removed 6 bases from V and 9 bases from J, with 15 bases in between. CDR1 SNHLY and CDR2 FYNNEI come from the germline V gene. The length of the CDR3 is 13 residues. The CDR3 DNA sequence: TGTGCCAGCAGATGGCAGGCACAGGGTGAGCAGTTCTTC. Translated, it gives CASRWQAQGEQFF.

This clone has more than one count but fewer than ten. This chain links TRBV27 with TRBJ1-5; unclear D gene. Between the trimmed V and J ends, which lost 4 bases and 4 bases, there was a span of 11 bases. The CDR3 has 14 amino acids. CDR1 is MNHEY and CDR2 is SMNVEV in the germline V gene (reference sequence). Here the CDR3 reads CASSSGRRNQPQHF. The CDR3 region has the DNA TGTGCCAGCAGTTCGGGGAGAAGGAATCAGCCCCAGCATTTT.

This sequence joins TRBV5-3 and TRBJ2-7; 10 nucleotides agree with TRBD1. TRBV5-3 is treated as an ORF (open reading frame) with a function not yet certain. The CDR3 is made up of 15 amino acids. With V trimmed by 4 bases and J by 3 bases, 7 bases remained unmatched. DNA of the CDR3: TGTGCCAGAAGCCTGGACAGGGGGGAGCGCTACGAGCAGTACGTC. It yields the protein CARSLDRGERYEQYV.

The rearrangement uses TRBV20-1 and TRBJ1-2; D uncertain. CDR1 is DFQATT, CDR2 SNEGSKA, per germline (reference sequence). The CDR3 consists of 11 residues. The CDR3 sequence is CRADGNYGYTF. The DNA of the CDR3 is TGCAGAGCGGACGGAAACTATGGCTACACCTTC.

The J gene is TRBJ1-4, the V gene TRBV19; D might be TRBD1 (5 bases). Trimming stripped 6 bases from V and 8 bases from J, with 10 bases between. CDR1 and CDR2 (germline): LNHDA, SQIVND (reference sequence). This CDR3 has 12 amino acids. This CDR3 reads CASSLRTEKLFF. CDR3 in DNA: TGTGCCAGTAGCCTCCGGACAGAAAAACTGTTTTTT.

The chain combines TRBV6-5 with TRBJ2-7; TRBD1 matches 7 bases. The CDR3 is 15 residues long. Losses at the gene ends were 0 bases for V and 2 bases for J; bases not matched to a gene: 4. CDR1 MNHEY and CDR2 SVGAGI come from the germline V gene. CDR3 region: CASSYSSTGAYEQYV. In DNA, the CDR3 is TGTGCCAGCAGTTACTCGTCAACAGGGGCCTACGAGCAGTACGTC.

The V call is TRBV6-2 or TRBV6-3, the J call TRBJ1-4, with 8 bases matching TRBD1. V trimming: 5 bases; J trimming: 6 bases; junction bases outside the gene matches: 8. The CDR3 is 15 amino acids. The germline CDR1 and CDR2 sequences are MNHEY and SVGEGT. Written as DNA, the CDR3 is TGTGCCAGCAGTGGACCGACAGGGGTTTATGAAAAACTGTTTTTT. Translating gives CASSGPTGVYEKLFF.

In DNA form, the CDR3 reads TGTGCCAGCAGTTACTCTCGAAGGACTAGCGGGACGTACAATGAGCAGTTCTTC. Its protein is CASSYSRRTSGTYNEQFF. The V gene is TRBV6-2 or TRBV6-3, the J gene TRBJ2-1; 12 positions agree with TRBD2. In germline, CDR1 is MNHEY, CDR2 SVGEGT. V shed 0 bases and J 4 bases; nucleotides not matched to a gene: 7. There are 18 residues in the CDR3.

The CDR3 DNA follows: TGCGCCAGCAGCTTGGAGTGGGGACAGAACAACTATGGCTACACCTTC. Translating gives CASSLEWGQNNYGYTF. The chain joins TRBV5-1 to TRBJ1-2, with TRBD1 matching over 7 bases. CDR3 length: 16 amino acids. Germline CDR1 is SGHRS and CDR2 is YFSETQ. With 0 bases clipped from V and 2 bases from J, the junction kept 7 bases outside the gene matches.

This sequence joins TRBV19 and TRBJ2-3, with D maybe TRBD2 (5 bases). Per germline, CDR1 LNHDA and CDR2 SQIVND (reference sequence). Trimming shortened V by 4 bases and J by 0 bases, and 11 bases separated the two germline ends. CDR3 length: 15 amino acids. CDR3 sequence (DNA): TGTGCCAGTAGTACCGTAGCGTCTAGCACAGATACGCAGTATTTT. It is translated as CASSTVASSTDTQYF.

This clone was counted once. In nucleotides, the CDR3 is TGTGCCAGCAGCCGAGGACAGGGGGTCGGGGAGCTGTTTTTT. This gives the protein CASSRGQGVGELFF. The chain joins TRBV7-8 to TRBJ2-2, with 10 bases lining up with TRBD1. CDR1 SGHVS and CDR2 FQNEAQ come from the germline V gene. V shed 5 bases, J shed 7 bases, and the junction held 4 bases outside the gene matches. CDR3 length: 14 residues.

Here the CDR3 reads CASSLKVLGGSAGNTIYF. The CDR3 region has the DNA TGCGCCAGCAGCCTCAAGGTTCTAGGAGGTTCAGCTGGAAACACCATATATTTT. The chain uses TRBV5-1 and TRBJ1-3; D ambiguous. CDR1 is SGHRS, CDR2 YFSETQ, per germline. CDR3 length: 18 residues. V lost 4 bases and J 2 bases, leaving 22 bases between the germline ends.

The rearrangement uses TRBV19 and TRBJ1-2; maybe TRBD1 (5 bases). This CDR3 has 15 residues. V gave up 4 bases and J gave up 0 bases, with 12 bases separating them. Germline values: CDR1 LNHDA, CDR2 SQIVND (reference sequence). The CDR3 region is CASSTGLTPNYGYTF. The CDR3 region has the DNA TGTGCCAGTAGTACGGGACTAACCCCTAACTATGGCTACACCTTC. Complete variable domain (other parts from reference TRBV19 and TRBJ1-2): DGGITQSPKYLFRKEGQNVTLSCEQNLNHDAMYWYRQDPGQGLRLIYYSQIVNDFQKGDIAEGYSVSREKKESFPLTVTSAQKNPTAFYLCASSTGLTPNYGYTFGSGTRLTVV.

V usage is TRBV11-2 and J usage is TRBJ2-7; 7 bases line up with TRBD1. The junction had 4 bases not matched to a gene; V was cut back by 0 bases and J by 2 bases. The germline CDR1 and CDR2 sequences are SGHAT and FQNNGV. CDR3 length equals 15 residues. DNA for the CDR3: TGTGCCAGCAGCTTAGAAGGGGGCGCGCCCTACGAGCAGTACTTC. Protein: CASSLEGGAPYEQYF.